This paragraph covers one TCR beta chain sequence. Its specificity is unknown. The entry originates in a study of T cell repertoires in cytomegalovirus infection. Findings of the study overall: Individuals carrying CMV plus the relevant HLA were identified by cumulative frequency of public TCR beta families.

MiXCR, run by TCRdb on the reads, gives a single entry per CDR3 protein. This sample carries about 480,000 distinct CDR3 sequences, 25% to 35% of them seen once, and the ten largest clones take 17%. This receptor was taken from a human donor in good health (CMV status not recorded). Some clones in this sample may be carry-over from other donors' samples. The sequenced sample was cultured PBMCs, obtained from culture after CMV antigen stimulation.

CDR3 residues: CASSIDTGQGIYEQYF. CDR3 bases: TGTGCCAGCAGCATCGATACCGGACAGGGGATCTACGAGCAGTACTTC. V is TRBV9 and J is TRBJ2-7; TRBD1 agrees at 9 bases. The length of the CDR3 is 16 residues. The V gene end was trimmed by 4 bases and the J gene end by 3 bases; junction bases not matched to a gene: 11. In germline, CDR1 is SGDLS, CDR2 YYNGEE.